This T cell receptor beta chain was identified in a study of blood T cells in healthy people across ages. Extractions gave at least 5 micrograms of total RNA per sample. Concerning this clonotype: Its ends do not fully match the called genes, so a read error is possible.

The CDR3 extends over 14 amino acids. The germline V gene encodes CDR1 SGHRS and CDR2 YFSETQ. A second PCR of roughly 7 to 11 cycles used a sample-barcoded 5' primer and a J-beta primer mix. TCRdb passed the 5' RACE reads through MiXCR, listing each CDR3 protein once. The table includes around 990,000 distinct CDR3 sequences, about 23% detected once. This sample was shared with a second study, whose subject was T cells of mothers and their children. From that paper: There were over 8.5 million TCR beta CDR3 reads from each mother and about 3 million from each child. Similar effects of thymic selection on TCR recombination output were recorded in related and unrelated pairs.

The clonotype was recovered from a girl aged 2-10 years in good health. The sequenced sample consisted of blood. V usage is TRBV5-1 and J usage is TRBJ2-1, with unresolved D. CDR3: CASSELAAYNEPFF. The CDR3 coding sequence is TGCGCCAGCAGCGAATTGGCGGCCTACAATGAGCCGTTCTTC.